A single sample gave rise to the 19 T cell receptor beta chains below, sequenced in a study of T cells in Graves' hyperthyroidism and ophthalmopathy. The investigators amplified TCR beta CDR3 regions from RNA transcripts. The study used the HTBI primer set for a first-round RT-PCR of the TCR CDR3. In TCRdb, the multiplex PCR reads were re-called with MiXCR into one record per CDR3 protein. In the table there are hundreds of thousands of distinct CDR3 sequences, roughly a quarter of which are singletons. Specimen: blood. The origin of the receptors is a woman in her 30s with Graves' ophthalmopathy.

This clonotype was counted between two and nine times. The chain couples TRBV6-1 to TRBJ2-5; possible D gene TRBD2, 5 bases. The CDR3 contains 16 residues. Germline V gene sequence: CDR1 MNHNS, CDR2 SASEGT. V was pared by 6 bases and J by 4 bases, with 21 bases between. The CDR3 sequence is CASSPLEERRRETQYF. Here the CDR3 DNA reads TGTGCCAGCAGCCCACTTGAAGAGCGGAGGCGAGAGACCCAGTACTTC.

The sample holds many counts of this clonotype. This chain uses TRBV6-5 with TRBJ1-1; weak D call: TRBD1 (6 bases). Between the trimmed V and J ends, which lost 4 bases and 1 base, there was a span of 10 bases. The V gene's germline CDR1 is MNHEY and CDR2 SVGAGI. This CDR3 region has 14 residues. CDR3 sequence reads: CASSFDRTNTEAFF. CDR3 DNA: TGTGCCAGCAGTTTTGACAGGACGAACACTGAAGCTTTCTTT.

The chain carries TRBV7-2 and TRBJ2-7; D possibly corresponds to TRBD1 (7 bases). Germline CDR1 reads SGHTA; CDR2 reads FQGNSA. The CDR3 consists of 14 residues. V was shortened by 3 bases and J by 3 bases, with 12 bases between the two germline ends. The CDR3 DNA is TGTGCCAGCAGCTTGGGGACAGCGGGCTACGAGCAGTACTTC. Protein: CASSLGTAGYEQYF.

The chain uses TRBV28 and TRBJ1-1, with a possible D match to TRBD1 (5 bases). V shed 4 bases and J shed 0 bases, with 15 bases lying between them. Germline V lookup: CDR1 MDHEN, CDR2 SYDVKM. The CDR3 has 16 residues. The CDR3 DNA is TGTGCCAGCAGTTCCGATGGGGCTAACCTGAACACTGAAGCTTTCTTT. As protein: CASSSDGANLNTEAFF.

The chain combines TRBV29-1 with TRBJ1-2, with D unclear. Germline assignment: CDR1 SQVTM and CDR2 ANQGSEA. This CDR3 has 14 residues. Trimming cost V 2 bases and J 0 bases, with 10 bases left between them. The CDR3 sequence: CSVELQRTNYGYTF. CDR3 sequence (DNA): TGCAGCGTTGAACTTCAGAGAACTAACTATGGCTACACCTTC.

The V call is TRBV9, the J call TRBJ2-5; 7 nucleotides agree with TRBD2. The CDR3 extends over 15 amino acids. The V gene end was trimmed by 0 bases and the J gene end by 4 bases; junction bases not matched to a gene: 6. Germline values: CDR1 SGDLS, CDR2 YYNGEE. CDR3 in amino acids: CASSVGEAGLETQYF. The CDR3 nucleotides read TGTGCCAGCAGCGTAGGCGAAGCGGGGCTAGAGACCCAGTACTTC.

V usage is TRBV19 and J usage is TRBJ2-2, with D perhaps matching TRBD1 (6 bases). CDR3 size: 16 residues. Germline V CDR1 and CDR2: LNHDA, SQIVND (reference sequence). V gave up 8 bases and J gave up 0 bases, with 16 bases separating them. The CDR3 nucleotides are TGTGCCAGTCGCGTACAGGGTTTTGCGAACACCGGGGAGCTGTTTTTT. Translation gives CASRVQGFANTGELFF.

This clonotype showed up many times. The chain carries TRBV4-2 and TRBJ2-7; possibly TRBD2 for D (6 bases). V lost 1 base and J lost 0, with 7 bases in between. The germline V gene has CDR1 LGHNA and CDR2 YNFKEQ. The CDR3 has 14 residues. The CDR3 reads CASSQGSGSYEQYF. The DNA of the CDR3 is TGTGCCAGCAGCCAAGGTAGCGGCTCCTACGAGCAGTACTTC.

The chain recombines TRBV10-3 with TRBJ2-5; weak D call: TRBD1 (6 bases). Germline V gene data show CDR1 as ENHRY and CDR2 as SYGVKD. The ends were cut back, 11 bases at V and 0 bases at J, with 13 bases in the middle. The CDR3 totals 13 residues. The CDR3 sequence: CAAGDFHQETQYF. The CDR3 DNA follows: TGTGCCGCAGGGGATTTCCACCAAGAGACCCAGTACTTC.

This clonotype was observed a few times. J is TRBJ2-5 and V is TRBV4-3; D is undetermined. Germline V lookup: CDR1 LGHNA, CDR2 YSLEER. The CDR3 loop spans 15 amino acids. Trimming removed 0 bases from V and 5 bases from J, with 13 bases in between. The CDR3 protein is CASSQDNEVQETQYF. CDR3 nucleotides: TGCGCCAGCAGCCAAGATAACGAGGTTCAGGAGACCCAGTACTTC.

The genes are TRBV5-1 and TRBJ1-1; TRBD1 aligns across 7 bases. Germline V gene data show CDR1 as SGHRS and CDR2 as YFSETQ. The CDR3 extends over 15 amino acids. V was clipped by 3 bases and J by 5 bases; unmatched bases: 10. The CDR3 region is CASSYQYQGGTEAFF. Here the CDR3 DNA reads TGCGCCAGCAGCTATCAATACCAGGGGGGAACTGAAGCTTTCTTT.

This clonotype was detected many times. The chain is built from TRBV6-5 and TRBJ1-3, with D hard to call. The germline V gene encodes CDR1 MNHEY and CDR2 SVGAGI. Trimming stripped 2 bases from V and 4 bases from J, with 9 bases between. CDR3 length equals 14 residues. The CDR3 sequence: CASSYSPAGNTIYF. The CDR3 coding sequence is TGTGCCAGCAGTTACAGTCCGGCCGGAAACACCATATATTTT.

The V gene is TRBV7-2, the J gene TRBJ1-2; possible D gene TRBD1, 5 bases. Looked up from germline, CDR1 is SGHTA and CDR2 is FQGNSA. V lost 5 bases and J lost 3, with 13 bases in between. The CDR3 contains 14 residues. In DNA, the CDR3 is TGTGCCAGCAGCCGACAACAGGATTACTATGGCTACACCTTC. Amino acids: CASSRQQDYYGYTF. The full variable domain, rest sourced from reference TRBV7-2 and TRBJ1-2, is GAGVSQSPSNKVTEKGKDVELRCDPISGHTALYWYRQSLGQGLEFLIYFQGNSAPDKSGLPSDRFSAERTGGSVSTLTIQRTQQEDSAVYLCASSRQQDYYGYTFGSGTRLTVV.

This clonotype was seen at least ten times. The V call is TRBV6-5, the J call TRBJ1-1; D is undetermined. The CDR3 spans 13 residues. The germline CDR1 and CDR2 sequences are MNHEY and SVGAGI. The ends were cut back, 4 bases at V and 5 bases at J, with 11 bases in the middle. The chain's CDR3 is CASSSGSHTEAFF. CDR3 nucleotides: TGTGCCAGCAGTTCCGGTTCGCATACTGAAGCTTTCTTT.

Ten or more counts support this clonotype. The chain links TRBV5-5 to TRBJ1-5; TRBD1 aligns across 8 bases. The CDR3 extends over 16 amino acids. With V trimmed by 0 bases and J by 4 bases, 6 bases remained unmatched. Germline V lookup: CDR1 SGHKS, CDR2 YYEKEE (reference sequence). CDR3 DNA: TGTGCCAGCAGCTTGGCCGGGACAGGACCTAATCAGCCCCAGCATTTT. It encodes CASSLAGTGPNQPQHF.

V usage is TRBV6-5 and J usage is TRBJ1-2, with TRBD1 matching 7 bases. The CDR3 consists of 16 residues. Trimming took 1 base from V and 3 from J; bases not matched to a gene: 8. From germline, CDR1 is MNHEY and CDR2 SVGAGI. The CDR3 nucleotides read TGTGCCAGCAGTTACTTACCAAACGACAGGGACTATGGCTACACCTTC. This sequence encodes CASSYLPNDRDYGYTF.

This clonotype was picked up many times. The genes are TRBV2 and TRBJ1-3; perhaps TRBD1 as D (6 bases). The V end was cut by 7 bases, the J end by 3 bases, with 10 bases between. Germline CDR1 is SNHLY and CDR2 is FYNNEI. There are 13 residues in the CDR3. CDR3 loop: CASIQGGGNTIYF. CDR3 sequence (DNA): TGTGCCAGCATTCAAGGGGGTGGAAACACCATATATTTT.

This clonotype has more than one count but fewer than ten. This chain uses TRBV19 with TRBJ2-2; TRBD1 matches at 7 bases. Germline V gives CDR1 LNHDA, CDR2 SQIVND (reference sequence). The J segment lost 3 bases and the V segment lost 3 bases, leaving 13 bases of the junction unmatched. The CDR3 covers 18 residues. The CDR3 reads CASSIFVVQGRHTGELFF. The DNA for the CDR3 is TGTGCCAGTAGTATCTTCGTGGTACAGGGGCGGCACACCGGGGAGCTGTTTTTT.

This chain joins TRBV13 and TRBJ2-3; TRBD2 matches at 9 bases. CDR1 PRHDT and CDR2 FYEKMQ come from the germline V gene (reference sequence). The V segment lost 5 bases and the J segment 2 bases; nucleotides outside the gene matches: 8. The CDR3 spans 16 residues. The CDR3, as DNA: TGTGCCAGCAGCAGGGTAGCGGGGGTGGTCACAGATACGCAGTATTTT. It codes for CASSRVAGVVTDTQYF. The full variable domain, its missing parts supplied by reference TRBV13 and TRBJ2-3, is AAGVIQSPRHLIKEKRETATLKCYPIPRHDTVYWYQQGPGQDPQFLISFYEKMQSDKGSIPDRFSAQQFSDYHSELNMSSLELGDSALYFCASSRVAGVVTDTQYFGPGTRLTVL.